This T cell receptor beta chain was retrieved from a study of blood T cell repertoires in COVID-19. Germline CDR1 is ENHRY and CDR2 is SYGVKD. This CDR3 contains 18 residues. The trim removed 6 bases at V and 1 base at J, leaving 13 bases unmatched. As originally analysed: Amplification with reference gene primers provided the estimates of nucleated cell counts. Clones were sequenced by immunoSEQ multiplex PCR, and TCRdb holds only the in-frame ones, with some missing. V, J and clone size reflect that table, while D and trimming were determined from the DNA. The sample lists about 100,000 clones, around four fifths seen once, with about an eighth in the top ten.

V is TRBV10-3 and J is TRBJ2-3, with 10 bases fitting TRBD2. Sample: peripheral blood. The TCR sequence derives from a woman aged 70-85 years with acute or convalescent COVID-19. The CDR3: CAISASGGTQLRTDTQYF. CDR3 DNA: TGTGCCATCAGCGCTAGCGGGGGTACCCAACTCCGCACAGATACGCAGTATTTT.